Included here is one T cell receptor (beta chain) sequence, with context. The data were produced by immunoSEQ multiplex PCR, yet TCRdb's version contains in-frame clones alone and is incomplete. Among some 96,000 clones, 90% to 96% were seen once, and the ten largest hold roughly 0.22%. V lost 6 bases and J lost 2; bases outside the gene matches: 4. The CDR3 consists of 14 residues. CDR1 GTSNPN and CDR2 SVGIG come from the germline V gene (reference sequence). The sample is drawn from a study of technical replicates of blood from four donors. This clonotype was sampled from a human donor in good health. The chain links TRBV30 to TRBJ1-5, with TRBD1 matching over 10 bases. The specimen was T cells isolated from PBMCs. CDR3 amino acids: CACSGTGGNQPQHF. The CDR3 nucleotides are TGTGCCTGCTCCGGGACAGGGGGCAATCAGCCCCAGCATTTT.